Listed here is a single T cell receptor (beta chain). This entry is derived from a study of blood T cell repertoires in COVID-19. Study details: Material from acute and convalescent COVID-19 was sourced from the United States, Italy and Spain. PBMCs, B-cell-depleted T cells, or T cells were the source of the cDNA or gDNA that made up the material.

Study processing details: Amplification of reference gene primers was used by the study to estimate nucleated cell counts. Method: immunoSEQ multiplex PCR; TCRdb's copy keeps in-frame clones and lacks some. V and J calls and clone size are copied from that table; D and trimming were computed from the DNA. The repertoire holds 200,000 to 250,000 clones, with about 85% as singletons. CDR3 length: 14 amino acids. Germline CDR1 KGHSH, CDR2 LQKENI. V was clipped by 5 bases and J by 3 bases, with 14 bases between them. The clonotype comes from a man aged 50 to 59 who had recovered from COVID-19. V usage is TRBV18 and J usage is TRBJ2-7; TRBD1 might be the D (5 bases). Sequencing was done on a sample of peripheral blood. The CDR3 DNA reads TGTGCCAGCTCAACAACGGTAGACAGCTACGAGCAGTACTTC. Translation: CASSTTVDSYEQYF.